This T cell receptor beta chain was recovered during a study of shared clonotypes between healthy human individuals. Study outcomes and limitations: Generation probability values for non-shared clonotypes were lower than those for clonotypes shared by all four donors. Shared across a few donors were roughly 5.3% of the naive CD4 clonotypes.

The authors divided CD4+ cells into CD45RA+ naive and CD45RA-negative memory subsets. A word on this clone: What it recognizes is unknown.

Sequenced by immunoSEQ multiplex PCR; TCRdb stores in-frame clones only, minus some. The data contain about 990,000 clones, 75% to 85% of them singletons. This CDR3 has 15 residues. J lost 9 bases, V lost 5 bases, and 14 bases had no gene match. Germline V lookup: CDR1 MDHEN, CDR2 SYDVKM. The rearrangement joins TRBV28 to TRBJ1-2; 8 bases agree with TRBD1. This receptor was identified in a man between 18 and 29 years old in good health. Some clones in this sample may be carry-over from other donors' samples. The material sequenced was memory CD4+ T cells from PBMCs. Subset described: CD45RA-negative fraction. CDR3 region: CASSPSVGTGLRYTF. DNA for the CDR3: TGTGCCAGCAGTCCGTCCGTTGGGACAGGCCTTCGCTACACCTTC.